Below, 9 T cell receptor beta chains from the same sample are listed, as sequenced in a study of identical twins. MiXCR, applied by TCRdb to the 5' RACE reads, yields one record per CDR3 protein. Of some 600,000 distinct CDR3 sequences in the sample, about 7.1% were seen once. These data were also filed under a second study, of yellow fever vaccine responses in identical twins.

The material sequenced was PBMCs. These receptors were taken from a woman aged 18 to 35 in good health.

This clonotype was seen many times. The gene calls are TRBV7-9 and TRBJ2-7; no clear D. This CDR3 has 14 amino acids. V lost 5 bases and J 6 bases, leaving 17 bases between the germline ends. Germline V gene lookup returns CDR1 SEHNR and CDR2 FQNEAQ (reference sequence). CDR3 sequence reads: CASSKDLPPGEQYF. The DNA of the CDR3 is TGTGCCAGCAGCAAGGACCTACCTCCCGGCGAGCAGTACTTC.

The chain carries TRBV19 and TRBJ1-1, with D perhaps matching TRBD1 (6 bases). Trimming removed 10 bases at V and 5 bases at J, with 17 bases between. Germline V CDR1 and CDR2: LNHDA, SQIVND (reference sequence). The CDR3 is 13 amino acids. Written as DNA, the CDR3 is TGTGCCACCGACACAGGGTTCAATACTGAAGCTTTCTTT. This gives the protein CATDTGFNTEAFF. Full variable domain (remainder filled in from reference TRBV19 and TRBJ1-1): DGGITQSPKYLFRKEGQNVTLSCEQNLNHDAMYWYRQDPGQGLRLIYYSQIVNDFQKGDIAEGYSVSREKKESFPLTVTSAQKNPTAFYLCATDTGFNTEAFFGQGTRLTVV.

The sample holds a few counts of this clonotype. V usage is TRBV20-1 and J usage is TRBJ1-6; D may be TRBD1 (5 bases). CDR3 length equals 14 residues. Trimming shortened V by 3 bases and J by 7 bases, and 13 bases separated the two germline ends. CDR1 and CDR2 from the germline V gene are DFQATT and SNEGSKA (reference sequence). Here the CDR3 DNA reads TGCAGTGCTAGTTTTGGCAGGGAGAATTCACCCCTCCACTTT. This translates into CSASFGRENSPLHF.

In its sample, this clonotype was seen many times. The chain links TRBV2 to TRBJ2-1; possibly TRBD1 for D (5 bases). CDR1 and CDR2 from the germline V gene are SNHLY and FYNNEI. Trimming took off 1 base at V and 5 bases at J, with 6 bases between the two ends. The CDR3 spans 13 residues. CDR3 sequence reads: CASSEEGHNEQFF. CDR3 DNA sequence: TGTGCCAGCAGTGAAGAGGGGCACAATGAGCAGTTCTTC.

There are many counts of this clonotype. The V and J genes are TRBV12-3 or TRBV12-4 and TRBJ2-7; no firm D call. Trimming took off 5 bases at V and 2 bases at J, with 7 bases between the two ends. This CDR3 comprises 12 residues. The CDR3 spells CASSPRTYEQYF. CDR3 sequence (DNA): TGTGCCAGCAGTCCTAGAACCTACGAGCAGTACTTC.

This clonotype was seen many times. The rearrangement links TRBV3-1 to TRBJ2-1, with TRBD2 matching 9 bases. CDR1 is LGHDT and CDR2 is YNNKEL in the germline V gene (reference sequence). V was pared by 2 bases and J by 16 bases, with 6 bases of the junction left unmatched. CDR3 length: 12 residues. CDR3 residues: CASSQSGTSHFF. CDR3 nucleotides: TGTGCCAGCAGCCAATCCGGGACTAGCCACTTCTTC.

This clonotype was counted between two and nine times. The V and J genes are TRBV27 and TRBJ2-6, with a possible D match to TRBD2 (7 bases). Germline V CDR1 and CDR2: MNHEY, SMNVEV (reference sequence). The V end lost 2 bases, the J end lost 4 bases, and 12 bases lay between the germline ends. The CDR3 has 16 amino acids. CDR3 in DNA: TGTGCCAGCAGTTTAAAGGGGGGGCCCGGGGCCAACGTCCTGACTTTC. Translating gives CASSLKGGPGANVLTF.

This clonotype was recorded many times. V and J are TRBV4-2 and TRBJ2-3; TRBD2 matches 7 bases. This CDR3 comprises 16 residues. Germline-derived CDR1 and CDR2 are LGHNA and YNFKEQ. V gave up 1 base and J gave up 4 bases; unmatched junction bases: 8. CDR3 sequence reads: CASSQVYWAGADTQYF. Here the CDR3 DNA reads TGTGCCAGCAGCCAAGTCTATTGGGCGGGAGCAGATACGCAGTATTTT.

This clonotype was recorded a few times. The chain joins TRBV11-2 to TRBJ2-3; maybe TRBD1 (6 bases). The CDR3 has 17 amino acids. The V end was cut by 3 bases, the J end by 1 base, with 17 bases between. Germline CDR1 reads SGHAT; CDR2 reads FQNNGV. This chain's CDR3 is CASSFTQGSLGTDTQYF. Written as DNA, the CDR3 is TGTGCCAGCAGCTTCACCCAGGGGTCCTTGGGCACAGATACGCAGTATTTT.